Each of the 4 T cell receptor beta chains below was sequenced from the same sample in a study of shared clonotypes between healthy human individuals. The repertoire was sequenced with immunoSEQ multiplex PCR; TCRdb's copy has only in-frame clones and lacks some. The sample gives around 100,000 clones, approximately 65% of which show up once; more than 20% is in the top ten. Sample: memory CD8+ T cells sorted from blood. The subset: CD45RO+ cells pooled with CCR7-negative TemRA cells. The receptors come from a woman in her 30s in good health.

This chain links TRBV2 with TRBJ2-4; a possible D gene is TRBD2 (7 bases). CDR3 size: 13 residues. V lost 8 bases, J lost 5 bases, and 13 bases lay in between. Germline-derived CDR1 and CDR2 are SNHLY and FYNNEI. The CDR3 DNA reads TGTGCCAGCTCTAGGGGGGGTGAAAACATTCAGTACTTC. Amino acids: CASSRGGENIQYF.

This CDR3 reads CATSRDGGGQGRDTQYF. DNA of the CDR3: TGTGCCACCAGCAGAGATGGGGGTGGACAGGGTCGAGATACGCAGTATTTT. The V and J genes are TRBV15 and TRBJ2-3, with 8 positions matching TRBD1. V shed 0 bases, J shed 5 bases, and the junction held 10 bases outside the gene matches. Germline assignment: CDR1 LNHNV and CDR2 YYDKDF (reference sequence). This CDR3 has 17 amino acids.

In nucleotides, the CDR3 is TGTGCCAGCAGTTCCCTAGCGGGAAGGGGCTACGAGCAGTACTTC. Protein product: CASSSLAGRGYEQYF. This chain connects TRBV27 to TRBJ2-7; TRBD2 aligns across 9 bases. The CDR3 contains 15 residues. Germline lookup yields CDR1 MNHEY and CDR2 SMNVEV (reference sequence). V shed 4 bases, J shed 3 bases, and the junction held 7 bases outside the gene matches.

The sample holds many counts of this clone. Here the CDR3 reads CASSSKDTGELFF. CDR3 DNA sequence: TGTGCCAGCAGTTCGAAGGACACCGGGGAGCTGTTTTTT. V is TRBV6-1 and J is TRBJ2-2; D call uncertain. The length of the CDR3 is 13 residues. Germline CDR1 reads MNHNS; CDR2 reads SASEGT. V was trimmed by 5 bases and J by 3 bases, leaving 7 bases between them.